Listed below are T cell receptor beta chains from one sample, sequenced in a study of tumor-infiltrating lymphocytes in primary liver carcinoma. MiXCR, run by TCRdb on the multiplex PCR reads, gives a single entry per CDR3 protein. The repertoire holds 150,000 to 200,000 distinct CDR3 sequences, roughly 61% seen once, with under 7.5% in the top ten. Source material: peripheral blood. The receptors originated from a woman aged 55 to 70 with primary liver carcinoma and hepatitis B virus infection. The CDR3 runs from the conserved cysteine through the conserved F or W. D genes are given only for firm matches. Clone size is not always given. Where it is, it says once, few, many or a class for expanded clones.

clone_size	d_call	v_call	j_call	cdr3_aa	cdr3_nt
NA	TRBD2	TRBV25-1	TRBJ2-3	CASSESSGTSGTGTQYF	TGTGCCAGCAGTGAGTCTTCGGGGACTAGCGGCACAGGTACGCAGTATTTT
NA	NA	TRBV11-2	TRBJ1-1	CASSLLSSPNSEAFF	TGTGCCAGCAGCTTACTATCCAGTCCGAACAGTGAAGCTTTCTTT
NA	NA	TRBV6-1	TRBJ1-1	CASGGRDWMSTEAFF	TGTGCCAGTGGGGGCAGGGATTGGATGAGCACTGAAGCTTTCTTT
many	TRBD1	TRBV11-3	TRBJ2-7	CASSLRQGAGEQYF	TGTGCCAGCAGCTTGAGACAGGGGGCAGGCGAGCAGTACTTC
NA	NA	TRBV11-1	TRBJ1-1	CANTHGRVTEAFF	TGTGCCAACACCCATGGCAGGGTTACCGAGGCTTTCTTT
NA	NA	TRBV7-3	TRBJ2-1	CASSLGTPSYNEQFF	TGTGCCAGCAGCTTAGGTACACCGAGCTACAATGAGCAGTTCTTC
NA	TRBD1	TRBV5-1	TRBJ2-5	CASSLDRGYETKYF	TGCGCCAGCAGCTTGGACAGGGGGTACGAGACCAAGTACTTC
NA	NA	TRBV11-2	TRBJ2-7	CASNLGYGDEQYF	TGTGCCAGCAACTTAGGATATGGGGACGAGCAGTACTTC
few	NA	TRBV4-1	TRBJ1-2	CANSQLEGLDYGYTF	TGCGCCAACAGCCAACTCGAGGGCCTTGACTATGGCTACACCTTC
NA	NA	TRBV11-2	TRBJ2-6	CASGTGRSKSGANVLSF	TGTGCCAGCGGAACGGGACGAAGCAAATCTGGGGCCAACGTCCTGTCTTTC
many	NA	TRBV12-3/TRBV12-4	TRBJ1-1	CASSFRSRMNTEAFF	TGTGCCAGCAGTTTTAGATCAAGGATGAACACTGAAGCTTTCTTT
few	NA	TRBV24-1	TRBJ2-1	CATSDWDGSYNEQFF	TGTGCCACCAGTGACTGGGACGGATCCTACAATGAGCAGTTCTTC
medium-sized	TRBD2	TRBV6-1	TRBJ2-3	CATKAGPTDTQYF	TGTGCCACCAAAGCGGGGCCCACAGATACGCAGTATTTT
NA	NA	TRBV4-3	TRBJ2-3	CASSQDLNTPDAQYF	TGCGCCAGCAGCCAAGATTTAAACACCCCAGATGCGCAGTATTTT
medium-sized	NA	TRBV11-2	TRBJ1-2	CASSPQRGDRGYTF	TGTGCCAGCAGCCCTCAAAGGGGAGATAGGGGCTACACCTTC
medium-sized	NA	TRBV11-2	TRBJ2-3	CASSLGGIRQYF	TGTGCCAGCAGCTTAGGTGGGATTAGGCAGTATTTT
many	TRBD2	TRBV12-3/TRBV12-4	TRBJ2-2	CASSPPRGENGELFF	TGTGCCAGCAGTCCCCCCCGGGGGGAAAACGGGGAGCTGTTTTTT